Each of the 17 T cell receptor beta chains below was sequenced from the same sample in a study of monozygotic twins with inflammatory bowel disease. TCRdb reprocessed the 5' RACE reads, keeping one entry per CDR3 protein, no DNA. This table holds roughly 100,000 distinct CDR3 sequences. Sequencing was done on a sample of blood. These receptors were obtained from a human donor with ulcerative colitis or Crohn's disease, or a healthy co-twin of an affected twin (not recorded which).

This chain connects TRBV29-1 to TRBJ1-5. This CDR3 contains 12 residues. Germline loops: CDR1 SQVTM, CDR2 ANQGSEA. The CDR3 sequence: CSVGGANQPQHF.

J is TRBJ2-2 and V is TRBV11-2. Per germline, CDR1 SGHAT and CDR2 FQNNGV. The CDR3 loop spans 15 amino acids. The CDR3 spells CASSLQNRNTGELFF.

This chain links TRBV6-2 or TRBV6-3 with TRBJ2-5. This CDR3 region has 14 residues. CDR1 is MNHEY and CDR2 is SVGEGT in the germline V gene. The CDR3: CASIQRTTQETQYF.

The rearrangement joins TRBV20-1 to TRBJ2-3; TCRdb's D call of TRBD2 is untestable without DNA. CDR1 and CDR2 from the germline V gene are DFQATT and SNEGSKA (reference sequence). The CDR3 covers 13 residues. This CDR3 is CSAQDFITDTQYF.

The CDR3 loop reads CAISGQEDQPQHF. The rearrangement links TRBV10-3 to TRBJ1-5; TCRdb picks TRBD1, but there is no DNA to check that call. CDR1 ENHRY and CDR2 SYGVKD come from the germline V gene. The CDR3 is 13 residues long.

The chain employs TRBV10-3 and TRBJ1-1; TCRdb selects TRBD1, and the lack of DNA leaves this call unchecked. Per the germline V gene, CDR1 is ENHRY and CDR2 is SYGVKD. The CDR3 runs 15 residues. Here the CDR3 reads CAIRQGEGMGTEAFF.

CDR3 sequence reads: CSAGPLHGDRQWEQFF. This chain connects TRBV20-1 to TRBJ2-1; the TCRdb D gene call, TRBD2, has no DNA to confirm it. The germline CDR1 and CDR2 sequences are DFQATT and SNEGSKA (reference sequence). The CDR3 totals 16 residues.

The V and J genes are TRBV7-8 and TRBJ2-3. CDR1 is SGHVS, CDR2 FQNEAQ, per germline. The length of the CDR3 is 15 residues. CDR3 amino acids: CASSLAPASTDTQYF.

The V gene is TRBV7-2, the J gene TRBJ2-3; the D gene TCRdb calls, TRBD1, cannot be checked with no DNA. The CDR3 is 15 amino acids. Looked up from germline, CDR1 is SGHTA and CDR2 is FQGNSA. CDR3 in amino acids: CASSLGQGKADTQYF.

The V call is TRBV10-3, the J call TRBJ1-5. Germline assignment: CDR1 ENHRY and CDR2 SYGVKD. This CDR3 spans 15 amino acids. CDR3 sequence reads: CAISDVTLRNQPQHF.

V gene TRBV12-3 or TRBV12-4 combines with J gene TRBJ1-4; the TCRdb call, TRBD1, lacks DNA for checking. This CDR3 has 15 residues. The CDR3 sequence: CASSVRFTEGEELFF.

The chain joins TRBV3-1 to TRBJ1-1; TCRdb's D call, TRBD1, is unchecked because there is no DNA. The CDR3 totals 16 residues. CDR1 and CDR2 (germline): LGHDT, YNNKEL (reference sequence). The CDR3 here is CASSQGFDRLNTEAFF.

CDR3 in amino acids: CASSLKQETQYF. The chain has TRBV12-3 or TRBV12-4 and TRBJ2-5. The CDR3 loop spans 12 amino acids.

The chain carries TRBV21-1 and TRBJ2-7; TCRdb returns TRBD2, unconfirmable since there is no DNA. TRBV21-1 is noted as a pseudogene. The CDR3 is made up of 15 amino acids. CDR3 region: CASSKVGGRASEQYF.

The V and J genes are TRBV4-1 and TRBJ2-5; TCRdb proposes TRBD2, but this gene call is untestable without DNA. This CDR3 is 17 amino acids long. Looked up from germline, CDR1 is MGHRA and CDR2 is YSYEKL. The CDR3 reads CASSSLVQRASQETQYF.

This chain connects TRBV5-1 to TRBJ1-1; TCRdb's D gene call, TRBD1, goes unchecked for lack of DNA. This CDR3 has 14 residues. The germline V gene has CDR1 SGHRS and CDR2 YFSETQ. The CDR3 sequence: CASSLEGGNTEAFF.

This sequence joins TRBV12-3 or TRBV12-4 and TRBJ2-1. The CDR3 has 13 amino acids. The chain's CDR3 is CASSDGPAGEQFF.